This T cell receptor beta chain was identified during a study of early stage breast cancer tumors. The CDR3 is made up of 13 amino acids. Per germline, CDR1 MNHEY and CDR2 SMNVEV (reference sequence). V gave up 2 bases and J gave up 2 bases, with 6 bases separating them. This normal breast sample came from a site about 1.9-4.5 cm away from the tumor. TCRdb's table, derived via immunoSEQ multiplex PCR, lists solely in-frame clones and lacks some. Of more than 7,500 clones in the sample, 71% were seen once. Sequenced input: normal breast tissue next to the tumor. This chain connects TRBV27 to TRBJ1-1; TRBD1 might be the D (5 bases). This sequence was found in a person between 55 and 69 years old with breast cancer. Here the CDR3 reads CASSLQGNTEAFF. Written as DNA, the CDR3 is TGTGCCAGCAGTTTACAGGGAAACACTGAAGCTTTCTTT.